This paragraph covers one T cell receptor beta chain sequence. Other DNA sequences in the same sample also yield this CDR3. This sample is drawn from a study of blood T cell repertoires in COVID-19. Study as a whole: The samples span acute and convalescent COVID-19 from the United States, Italy and Spain. From T cells, B-cell-depleted T cells, or PBMCs came the material, which was cDNA or gDNA.

Under the authors' procedure: Estimates of nucleated cell counts were drawn from the amplification of reference gene primers. Using immunoSEQ multiplex PCR, the repertoire was profiled, and TCRdb retains in-frame clones only, with some absent. The D gene and trimming were derived from the DNA, and the V and J assignments and clone size from that table. The sample carries about 79,000 clones, around 89% recorded once. Trimming took off 3 bases at V and 0 bases at J, with 8 bases between the two ends. The CDR3 is 14 amino acids. Germline CDR1 is KGHSH and CDR2 is LQKENI. The source is a man between 65 and 80 years old with active or convalescent COVID-19. This chain joins TRBV18 and TRBJ1-1; D possibly corresponds to TRBD1 (5 bases). The material sequenced was peripheral blood. CDR3 sequence (DNA): TGTGCCAGCTCACCGCTGACAGTGAACACTGAAGCTTTCTTT. It yields the protein CASSPLTVNTEAFF.